The 12 T cell receptor beta chains presented below share a single source sample, sequenced in a study of cytomegalovirus exposure and HLA in healthy donors. The PCR employed 60 Vbeta primers together with 13 Jbeta primers. The method was immunoSEQ multiplex PCR; TCRdb's version includes in-frame clones alone and lacks a portion of them. The data contain a few hundred thousand clones, around 90% of them singletons. Sequenced sample: PBMCs. These receptors were collected from a girl aged 2-10 years in good health and CMV-seronegative.

With respect to this clone: At the DNA level, this CDR3 is encoded by other sequences in the same sample as well. The chain is built from TRBV10-1 and TRBJ2-1; 7 bases align to TRBD1. The CDR3 is 15 residues long. With 4 bases clipped from V and 0 bases from J, the junction kept 3 bases outside the gene matches. Germline lookup yields CDR1 WNHNN and CDR2 SYGVQD (reference sequence). The CDR3 spells CASSGTGISYNEQFF. CDR3 coding DNA: TGCGCCAGCAGTGGGACAGGAATCTCCTACAATGAGCAGTTCTTC.

The chain joins TRBV9 to TRBJ2-1; D remains unclear. CDR3 length: 13 amino acids. V dropped 4 bases and J dropped 1 base, with 6 bases sitting between them. Germline-derived CDR1 and CDR2 are SGDLS and YYNGEE. In DNA form, the CDR3 reads TGTGCCAGCAGCCACGGGTCCTACAATGAGCAGTTCTTC. This translates into CASSHGSYNEQFF.

This clone was seen once. The chain employs TRBV29-1 and TRBJ1-1; TRBD1 matches at 11 bases. This CDR3 spans 14 amino acids. V lost 4 bases, J lost 3 bases, and 4 bases stayed unmatched. Per the germline V gene, CDR1 is SQVTM and CDR2 is ANQGSEA. CDR3 coding DNA: TGCAGCGTTGGCAGGGACAGGGGGGACACTGAAGCTTTCTTT. Residues: CSVGRDRGDTEAFF.

The CDR3 DNA follows: TGTGCCAGCAGTGGGGGGGAGGGGCCCTACACAGATACGCAGTATTTT. Amino acid sequence: CASSGGEGPYTDTQYF. The rearrangement joins TRBV11-2 to TRBJ2-3, with 7 nucleotides matching TRBD2. Germline loops: CDR1 SGHAT, CDR2 FQNNGV. This CDR3 has 16 amino acids. With V trimmed by 6 bases and J by 2 bases, 11 bases remained unmatched.

There are a few counts of this clone. V usage is TRBV5-1 and J usage is TRBJ2-5; TRBD2 matches 9 bases. Germline V gene sequence: CDR1 SGHRS, CDR2 YFSETQ. This CDR3 is 14 amino acids long. V gave up 4 bases and J gave up 4 bases; unmatched junction bases: 5. The CDR3 sequence is CASSLSGGRETQYF. The CDR3 DNA sequence: TGCGCCAGCAGCCTTAGCGGGGGCCGAGAGACCCAGTACTTC.

In its sample, this clone was seen once. The rearrangement uses TRBV5-1 and TRBJ2-5; D may be TRBD1 (6 bases). Trimming left V 6 bases short and J 5 bases short, with 14 bases between. Germline-derived CDR1 and CDR2 are SGHRS and YFSETQ. The CDR3 covers 13 residues. CDR3 nucleotides: TGCGCCAGCAACACAGGGTTGCGGGAGACCCAGTACTTC. Translation gives CASNTGLRETQYF.

The sample holds a few counts of this clone. This chain uses TRBV27 with TRBJ1-1; 7 bases fit TRBD1. The germline V gene has CDR1 MNHEY and CDR2 SMNVEV (reference sequence). The length of the CDR3 is 17 residues. V was clipped by 5 bases and J by 1 base; unmatched bases: 13. CDR3 amino acids: CASSPSTGLGGNTEAFF. DNA for the CDR3: TGTGCCAGCAGTCCATCGACAGGGTTGGGTGGGAACACTGAAGCTTTCTTT.

The J gene is TRBJ1-1, the V gene TRBV5-1; D perhaps matches TRBD1 (6 bases). Trimming took off 0 bases at V and 8 bases at J, with 17 bases between the two ends. Germline V gene lookup returns CDR1 SGHRS and CDR2 YFSETQ. This CDR3 is built from 15 residues. The CDR3 here is CASSLGPGGGREAFF. The DNA of the CDR3 is TGCGCCAGCAGCTTGGGTCCGGGGGGCGGCCGGGAAGCTTTCTTT. Full variable domain (outside the CDR3, taken from reference TRBV5-1 and TRBJ1-1): KAGVTQTPRYLIKTRGQQVTLSCSPISGHRSVSWYQQTPGQGLQFLFEYFSETQRNKGNFPGRFSGRQFSNSRSEMNVSTLELGDSALYLCASSLGPGGGREAFFGQGTRLTVV.

This chain links TRBV10-3 with TRBJ2-1, with 9 bases aligning to TRBD2. Germline CDR1 and CDR2: ENHRY and SYGVKD. The trim removed 10 bases at V and 3 bases at J, leaving 13 bases unmatched. This CDR3 comprises 16 residues. CDR3 protein: CATTPAGGPIYNEQFF. CDR3 coding DNA: TGTGCCACAACCCCAGCGGGAGGCCCTATCTACAATGAGCAGTTCTTC.

The chain joins TRBV28 to TRBJ2-1, with 12 bases that match TRBD2. The V and J ends lost 4 bases and 7 bases, in that order; junction bases with no gene match: 8. The CDR3 is 16 residues long. From germline, CDR1 is MDHEN and CDR2 SYDVKM. CDR3 DNA: TGTGCCAGCAGTTCAACTCTAGCGGGGGGGCTAAATGAGCAGTTCTTC. Its protein is CASSSTLAGGLNEQFF.

The table lists this clone with a count of one. This chain joins TRBV2 and TRBJ2-1, with 10 positions matching TRBD2. This CDR3 comprises 15 residues. Trimming took 6 bases from V and 0 from J; bases not matched to a gene: 2. CDR1 and CDR2 (germline): SNHLY, FYNNEI. The CDR3 region has the DNA TGTGCCAGCAGGTCTAGCGGGAGCTCCTACAATGAGCAGTTCTTC. Translation gives CASRSSGSSYNEQFF.

The V and J genes are TRBV29-1 and TRBJ2-1; D might be TRBD1 (6 bases). V lost 5 bases, J lost 6 bases, and 8 bases lay in between. Germline lookup yields CDR1 SQVTM and CDR2 ANQGSEA. CDR3 size: 11 residues. The CDR3 sequence is CSVTGSNEQFF. CDR3 bases: TGCAGCGTTACAGGGTCCAATGAGCAGTTCTTC.